Listed below are T cell receptor beta chains from one sample, sequenced in a study of T-cell memory formation after mild COVID-19. TCRdb re-derived calls from the 5' RACE reads in MiXCR, one entry per CDR3 protein. The top ten hold around a fifth of the sample, which has hundreds of thousands of distinct CDR3 sequences, roughly 18% seen once. Sequenced: PBMCs or a T cell subset sorted from them (not recorded which). The source of these receptors is a man in his late teens or twenties who had mild COVID-19 (a few samples of this study predate the infection). Cell type and time point are not known. CDR3s include the opening cysteine and the closing phenylalanine or tryptophan. Some rows have no size entry. The others give once, few or many, or a class for an expanded clone.

j_call cdr3_length v_call clone_size cdr3_aa
TRBJ2-7 10 TRBV10-2 few CASSSNEQYF
TRBJ2-7 12 TRBV7-2 few CASSSSGAEQYF
TRBJ2-1 14 TRBV5-1 NA CASSRDLVVGEQFF
TRBJ2-7 15 TRBV5-1 NA CASSLAWQDYYEQYF
TRBJ2-1 15 TRBV7-8 NA CASSSDRGGLNEQFF
TRBJ2-5 12 TRBV19 few CASMAGGETQYF
TRBJ2-1 13 TRBV7-3 NA CASSLPQGNEQFF
TRBJ2-7 13 TRBV5-1 NA CASSGRVAYEQYF
TRBJ1-1 13 TRBV5-1 many CASSFGGYTEAFF
TRBJ1-3 13 TRBV14 NA CASAKYRGNTIYF
TRBJ2-5 12 TRBV25-1 many CASRGVGETQYF
TRBJ2-7 16 TRBV5-1 few CASSLADGTGLWEQYF
TRBJ1-5 15 TRBV5-1 once CASSRSGTMNQPQHF
TRBJ2-3 12 TRBV6-5 few CASSSTRDTQYF
TRBJ2-1 16 TRBV4-1 few CASSRSSERGGFEQFF
TRBJ2-5 13 TRBV7-6 NA CASSPQAKQTQYF
TRBJ2-5 14 TRBV7-2 NA CASRAAEGRETQYF
TRBJ1-6 15 TRBV7-3 NA CASSLRGPYNSPLHF
TRBJ2-3 15 TRBV24-1 NA CATSDPGGFTDTQYF
TRBJ2-2 15 TRBV5-5 NA CASTPTSRGPGELFF
TRBJ1-1 14 TRBV6-2/TRBV6-3 NA CASSPTGVKTEAFF
TRBJ2-5 11 TRBV7-9 NA CASSPTVAQYF
TRBJ2-3 16 TRBV11-2 few CASSSLGGGSTDTQYF
TRBJ2-3 14 TRBV29-1 few CSVDWTGGTDTQYF
TRBJ2-5 13 TRBV20-1 few CSAMKSGGETQYF
TRBJ1-2 12 TRBV27 NA CARIHRSYGYTF
TRBJ2-2 16 TRBV6-6 NA CASSYSSVQYTGELFF
TRBJ1-6 17 TRBV9 few CASSASWTEKYNSPLHF
TRBJ2-1 17 TRBV9 NA CASSATPRGLSYNEQFF
TRBJ1-3 10 TRBV10-3 NA CAIGGNTIYF
TRBJ2-1 17 TRBV7-9 few CASSGGDLLASDNEQFF
TRBJ1-3 14 TRBV28 NA CASSFVSSGNTIYF
TRBJ2-2 15 TRBV6-2/TRBV6-3 NA CASSPSGGKTGELFF
TRBJ1-4 16 TRBV18 NA CASSPRTGLLNEKLFF
TRBJ1-2 9 TRBV6-2/TRBV6-3 NA CASPDGYTF
TRBJ2-1 14 TRBV7-8 NA CASSLDEGHNEQFF
TRBJ1-6 15 TRBV6-4 NA CASTSGSSYNSPLHF
TRBJ1-5 14 TRBV20-1 NA CSARAYVSNQPQHF
TRBJ2-2 15 TRBV4-1 once CASSHETGGPGELFF
TRBJ1-1 13 TRBV6-5 many CASSYDQGRIAFF